This entry lists 11 T cell receptor beta chains sequenced from one sample in a study of cytomegalovirus exposure and HLA in healthy donors. The PCR was carried out with 60 Vbeta primers and 13 Jbeta primers. Clones were sequenced by immunoSEQ multiplex PCR, and TCRdb holds only the in-frame ones, with some missing. The table shows about 130,000 clones, with 75% to 90% occurring only once. Sample: PBMCs. These receptors were obtained from a man aged 40-49 years in good health and CMV-seronegative.

J is TRBJ2-5 and V is TRBV30, with TRBD2 identical over 7 bases. V lost 2 bases, J lost 2 bases, and 11 bases stayed unmatched. The CDR3 has 16 residues. CDR1 is GTSNPN, CDR2 SVGIG, per germline (reference sequence). In DNA, the CDR3 is TGTGCCTGGAGTTGGGGACCGGCTAGCGGACAAGAGACCCAGTACTTC. Translating gives CAWSWGPASGQETQYF.

A few counts support this clone. The J gene is TRBJ2-7, the V gene TRBV2; weak D call: TRBD1 (5 bases). The germline gives CDR1 SNHLY, CDR2 FYNNEI. Trimming left V 6 bases short and J 6 bases short, with 15 bases between. The CDR3 has 13 residues. The CDR3 loop reads CASRQGIEPEQYF. The CDR3 DNA sequence: TGTGCCAGCAGGCAGGGTATCGAGCCCGAGCAGTACTTC.

The chain has TRBV7-6 and TRBJ2-7; 7 bases line up with TRBD2. V was clipped by 1 base and J by 2 bases; unmatched bases: 11. The CDR3 runs to 17 residues. Germline values: CDR1 SGHVS, CDR2 FNYEAQ. The CDR3 DNA reads as TGTGCCAGCAGCTTAGGGGAGGGCGGGACTGGCACCTACGAGCAGTACTTC. It is translated as CASSLGEGGTGTYEQYF.

The chain combines TRBV5-1 with TRBJ2-1; 7 nucleotides align to TRBD2. The CDR3 is 13 amino acids. Germline assignment: CDR1 SGHRS and CDR2 YFSETQ. Trimming at V came to 6 bases and at J to 8 bases, leaving 8 bases not matched to a gene. The CDR3 DNA follows: TGCGCCAGCATCTCTAGCGGTGGGGATGAGCAGTTCTTC. Translated, it gives CASISSGGDEQFF.

The chain joins TRBV7-2 to TRBJ1-1; tentatively, D is TRBD1 (5 bases). V was cut by 5 bases and J by 0 bases, with 10 bases left in between. The CDR3 spans 14 residues. The germline CDR1 and CDR2 sequences are SGHTA and FQGNSA. The CDR3 nucleotides read TGTGCCAGCAGCCCACAGGCCCTGAACACTGAAGCTTTCTTT. Encoded protein: CASSPQALNTEAFF.

The CDR3 bases are TGTGCCAGCAGTTGGACAGGGGGAACCTACGAGCAGTACTTC. It codes for CASSWTGGTYEQYF. V gene TRBV27 combines with J gene TRBJ2-7; 10 nucleotides agree with TRBD1. In germline, CDR1 is MNHEY, CDR2 SMNVEV (reference sequence). This CDR3 has 14 amino acids. V lost 4 bases and J lost 2; bases outside the gene matches: 2.

V usage is TRBV5-1 and J usage is TRBJ2-5; D remains unclear. Trimming took 0 bases from V and 5 from J, leaving 14 bases between them. This CDR3 region has 15 residues. Germline V gene data show CDR1 as SGHRS and CDR2 as YFSETQ. CDR3 in amino acids: CASSLAPPRSETQYF. The CDR3 DNA follows: TGCGCCAGCAGCTTGGCACCCCCCCGGTCGGAGACCCAGTACTTC.

The chain combines TRBV4-2 with TRBJ1-5; D is possibly TRBD1 (5 bases). V was clipped by 0 bases and J by 7 bases, with 13 bases between them. Germline CDR1 is LGHNA and CDR2 is YNFKEQ. The CDR3 runs 15 residues. The CDR3 DNA reads TGTGCCAGCAGCCAAGAGTGGGGGGGAACACAGCCCCAGCATTTT. Translating gives CASSQEWGGTQPQHF.

The CDR3 DNA reads TGTGCCAGCAGCGCGTCCGGCAATCAGCCCCAGCATTTT. This sequence encodes CASSASGNQPQHF. This chain uses TRBV7-9 with TRBJ1-5; D remains ambiguous. V was shortened by 5 bases and J by 2 bases, with 7 bases between the two germline ends. Germline V gene sequence: CDR1 SEHNR, CDR2 FQNEAQ (reference sequence). There are 13 residues in the CDR3.

The rearrangement links TRBV7-8 to TRBJ2-1; 8 bases are a match to TRBD1. CDR3 length equals 11 residues. CDR1 is SGHVS and CDR2 is FQNEAQ in the germline V gene. V lost 5 bases to trimming and J lost 12 bases; unmatched junction nucleotides: 3. In DNA, the CDR3 is TGTGCCAGCAGCCGACAGGGGTGGCAGTTCTTC. Translated, it gives CASSRQGWQFF.

This clone was seen once. V and J are TRBV6-4 and TRBJ1-4, with TRBD1 as a possible D gene (5 bases). The CDR3 extends over 15 amino acids. V was cut by 6 bases and J by 0 bases, with 11 bases left in between. Germline assignment: CDR1 MRHNA and CDR2 SNTAGT. CDR3 region: CASSVGGATNEKLFF. The CDR3 nucleotides read TGTGCCAGCAGCGTCGGGGGAGCAACTAATGAAAAACTGTTTTTT.